This passage covers 22 T cell receptor beta chains from one sample sequenced in a study of cytomegalovirus exposure and HLA in healthy donors. Primers included in the PCR were 60 Vbeta and 13 Jbeta primers. Clones were read by immunoSEQ multiplex PCR, and TCRdb kept only the in-frame ones, dropping some. The sample lists 100,000 to 150,000 clones, about three quarters occurring once. Sequencing input: PBMCs. These receptors were obtained from a man between 25 and 39 years old in good health and CMV-seronegative.

V and J are TRBV5-4 and TRBJ2-5, with 7 bases matching TRBD2. The CDR3 length is 18 residues. The germline gives CDR1 SGHNT, CDR2 YYREEE (reference sequence). With V trimmed by 2 bases and J by 4 bases, 17 bases remained unmatched. CDR3 amino acids: CASSFRGGAADGLETQYF. The CDR3 DNA reads TGTGCCAGCAGCTTCCGCGGGGGTGCTGCCGATGGACTAGAGACCCAGTACTTC. The whole variable domain, remainder taken from reference TRBV5-4 and TRBJ2-5, is ETGVTQSPTHLIKTRGQQVTLRCSSQSGHNTVSWYQQALGQGPQFIFQYYREEENGRGNFPPRFSGLQFPNYSSELNVNALELDDSALYLCASSFRGGAADGLETQYFGPGTRLLVL.

Concerning this clone: This sample also contains other DNA sequences that code for the same CDR3. This rearrangement joins TRBV7-9 to TRBJ2-7; TRBD1 matches at 9 bases. This CDR3 has 16 amino acids. The germline gives CDR1 SEHNR, CDR2 FQNEAQ (reference sequence). V lost 5 bases to trimming and J lost 3 bases; unmatched junction nucleotides: 11. The CDR3 DNA reads as TGTGCCAGCAGCAACCGTTATCCGGGACAGGGCTACGAGCAGTACTTC. Protein product: CASSNRYPGQGYEQYF. Full variable domain (rest looked up from reference TRBV7-9 and TRBJ2-7): DTGVSQNPRHKITKRGQNVTFRCDPISEHNRLYWYRQTLGQGPEFLTYFQNEAQLEKSRLLSDRFSAERPKGSFSTLEIQRTEQGDSAMYLCASSNRYPGQGYEQYFGPGTRLTVT.

This chain connects TRBV9 to TRBJ1-1, with a possible D match to TRBD1 (5 bases). Between the trimmed V and J ends, which lost 6 bases and 0 bases, there was a span of 15 bases. Germline CDR1 is SGDLS and CDR2 is YYNGEE. The CDR3 extends over 15 amino acids. DNA for the CDR3: TGTGCCAGCACCATAGGGGTGATCATGAACACTGAAGCTTTCTTT. Protein product: CASTIGVIMNTEAFF.

The chain recombines TRBV6-1 with TRBJ1-2; 7 positions match TRBD1. Trimming took 5 bases from V and 6 from J; bases not matched to a gene: 9. Germline V gene sequence: CDR1 MNHNS, CDR2 SASEGT. The CDR3 consists of 14 residues. The DNA of the CDR3 is TGTGCCAGCAGTTTAGGACAGGAGGTGAATGGCTACACCTTC. This codes for CASSLGQEVNGYTF.

This sequence joins TRBV28 and TRBJ1-2; 9 bases line up with TRBD1. Trimming removed 6 bases from V and 5 bases from J; junction bases left unmatched: 7. CDR3 length: 14 residues. CDR1 MDHEN and CDR2 SYDVKM come from the germline V gene. In DNA form, the CDR3 reads TGTGCCAGCAGATTACCCGGGACAGGGTATGGCTACACCTTC. Protein sequence: CASRLPGTGYGYTF.

This chain joins TRBV25-1 and TRBJ2-1; perhaps TRBD1 as D (6 bases). The V end was cut by 10 bases, the J end by 8 bases, with 15 bases between. Per germline, CDR1 MGHDK and CDR2 SYGVNS. This CDR3 region has 12 residues. Written as DNA, the CDR3 is TGTGCCATTAACAGGGAAAGGGATGAGCAGTTCTTC. Translating it yields CAINRERDEQFF.

The gene calls are TRBV9 and TRBJ2-5; weak D call: TRBD2 (6 bases). Germline V gives CDR1 SGDLS, CDR2 YYNGEE. The CDR3 spans 14 residues. Trimming shortened V by 0 bases and J by 2 bases, and 8 bases separated the two germline ends. The CDR3 bases are TGTGCCAGCAGCGTAGGCGGGGCTCAAGAGACCCAGTACTTC. It codes for CASSVGGAQETQYF.

V usage is TRBV9 and J usage is TRBJ2-5, with 9 bases identical to TRBD2. This CDR3 has 16 residues. V shed 0 bases and J 5 bases; nucleotides not matched to a gene: 8. Germline V lookup: CDR1 SGDLS, CDR2 YYNGEE. The CDR3 protein is CASSVDIAGAWETQYF. Here the CDR3 DNA reads TGTGCCAGCAGCGTAGATATAGCGGGGGCCTGGGAGACCCAGTACTTC.

The gene calls are TRBV7-3 and TRBJ2-5; TRBD2 aligns across 12 bases. The V segment lost 4 bases and the J segment 5 bases; nucleotides outside the gene matches: 8. This CDR3 is 16 amino acids long. The V gene's germline CDR1 is SGHTA and CDR2 FQGTGA. This chain's CDR3 is CASSSGLAGGPETQYF. The CDR3 DNA sequence: TGTGCCAGCAGCTCCGGCCTAGCGGGGGGGCCCGAGACCCAGTACTTC.

The chain combines TRBV6-5 with TRBJ2-7; 7 bases fit TRBD1. V dropped 5 bases and J dropped 1; count of bases not matched to a gene: 5. Germline V lookup: CDR1 MNHEY, CDR2 SVGAGI. This CDR3 has 14 residues. In DNA form, the CDR3 reads TGTGCCAGCAGTACGTGGGACAGATCCTACGAGCAGTACTTC. Translation gives CASSTWDRSYEQYF.

The chain recombines TRBV19 with TRBJ2-7; 7 bases are a match to TRBD1. Germline V gene sequence: CDR1 LNHDA, CDR2 SQIVND (reference sequence). CDR3 length equals 15 residues. V shed 6 bases, J shed 2 bases, and the junction held 10 bases outside the gene matches. DNA for the CDR3: TGTGCCAGTAGGGACACCGGGACAGCCGCCTACGAGCAGTACTTC. The encoded protein is CASRDTGTAAYEQYF.

Written as DNA, the CDR3 is TGCGCCAGCTCGGACAGGGGGCCGTACGAGCAGTACTTC. Residues: CASSDRGPYEQYF. The chain uses TRBV5-1 and TRBJ2-7; 11 bases are shared with TRBD1. V was pared by 7 bases and J by 4 bases, with 4 bases of the junction left unmatched. This CDR3 has 13 amino acids. Germline lookup yields CDR1 SGHRS and CDR2 YFSETQ. The full variable domain, with the rest looked up from reference TRBV5-1 and TRBJ2-7, is KAGVTQTPRYLIKTRGQQVTLSCSPISGHRSVSWYQQTPGQGLQFLFEYFSETQRNKGNFPGRFSGRQFSNSRSEMNVSTLELGDSALYLCASSDRGPYEQYFGPGTRLTVT.

The rearrangement joins TRBV21-1 to TRBJ1-2. TRBV21-1 is listed as a pseudogene. The CDR3 runs to 20 residues. The DNA of the CDR3 is TGTGCCAGCAGCAAAGCCCCGGGGGGGATAACCGGGACAGATAACTATGGCTACACCTTC. It is translated as CASSKAPGGITGTDNYGYTF.

The J gene is TRBJ2-5, the V gene TRBV7-9; 7 bases are a match to TRBD1. This CDR3 spans 13 amino acids. Germline CDR1 reads SEHNR; CDR2 reads FQNEAQ (reference sequence). Trimming at V came to 4 bases and at J to 5 bases, leaving 4 bases not matched to a gene. In DNA, the CDR3 is TGTGCCAGCAGCTACAGGGGTATTGAGACCCAGTACTTC. Translated: CASSYRGIETQYF.

The chain is built from TRBV7-2 and TRBJ1-1; possibly TRBD1 for D (6 bases). Germline loops: CDR1 SGHTA, CDR2 FQGNSA. The CDR3 contains 14 residues. Trimming shortened V by 3 bases and J by 3 bases, and 11 bases separated the two germline ends. CDR3 sequence (DNA): TGTGCCAGCAGCTTCCAGGGGATGGACACTGAAGCTTTCTTT. This gives the protein CASSFQGMDTEAFF. The full variable domain, in which reference TRBV7-2 and TRBJ1-1 provide the parts outside the CDR3, is GAGVSQSPSNKVTEKGKDVELRCDPISGHTALYWYRQSLGQGLEFLIYFQGNSAPDKSGLPSDRFSAERTGGSVSTLTIQRTQQEDSAVYLCASSFQGMDTEAFFGQGTRLTVV.

The chain couples TRBV7-8 to TRBJ2-7; D may be TRBD1 (6 bases). V was cut by 3 bases and J by 1 base, with 13 bases left in between. The CDR3 consists of 15 residues. The germline V gene has CDR1 SGHVS and CDR2 FQNEAQ. CDR3 DNA sequence: TGTGCCAGCAGCTTCCGCCGGGACAAATCCTACGAGCAGTACTTC. Amino acids: CASSFRRDKSYEQYF.

The rearrangement uses TRBV6-1 and TRBJ2-3, with D possibly matching TRBD2 (5 bases). V was shortened by 6 bases and J by 7 bases, with 14 bases between the two germline ends. CDR3 length equals 13 residues. Per germline, CDR1 MNHNS and CDR2 SASEGT. The CDR3 here is CASSRWTGNTQYF. CDR3 nucleotide sequence: TGTGCCAGCAGCAGATGGACTGGTAATACGCAGTATTTT.

The rearrangement uses TRBV9 and TRBJ1-6, with no clear D. Per germline, CDR1 SGDLS and CDR2 YYNGEE. The V end was cut by 0 bases, the J end by 7 bases, with 5 bases between. The CDR3 is 13 amino acids. CDR3 amino acids: CASSVGVNSPLHF. The CDR3 nucleotides are TGTGCCAGCAGCGTAGGCGTGAATTCACCCCTCCACTTT.

The V gene is TRBV10-2, the J gene TRBJ2-3; TRBD2 agrees at 9 bases. From germline, CDR1 is WSHSY and CDR2 SAAADI. There are 16 residues in the CDR3. V lost 3 bases, J lost 4 bases, and 8 bases stayed unmatched. CDR3 in DNA: TGCGCCAGCAGTGACTACGGGGGGACTAGCTCAGATACGCAGTATTTT. As protein: CASSDYGGTSSDTQYF.

The V call is TRBV5-1, the J call TRBJ1-1; tentative D call: TRBD1 (6 bases). The germline gives CDR1 SGHRS, CDR2 YFSETQ. V shed 6 bases and J shed 3 bases, with 9 bases lying between them. This CDR3 has 12 amino acids. The CDR3 sequence is CASKGGDTEAFF. DNA for the CDR3: TGCGCCAGCAAAGGGGGAGACACTGAAGCTTTCTTT.

The V call is TRBV5-6, the J call TRBJ1-1; no definite D call. Germline V gene lookup returns CDR1 SGHDT and CDR2 YYEEEE. CDR3 length equals 12 residues. Trimming cost V 3 bases and J 3 bases, with 6 bases left between them. CDR3: CASSYGDTEAFF. The CDR3 region has the DNA TGTGCCAGCAGCTACGGGGACACTGAAGCTTTCTTT.

This sequence joins TRBV10-2 and TRBJ1-1, with no clear D. V was trimmed by 0 bases and J by 4 bases, leaving 6 bases between them. The CDR3 consists of 13 residues. The germline gives CDR1 WSHSY, CDR2 SAAADI. Written as DNA, the CDR3 is TGCGCCAGCAGTGAGTCATGGGCCACTGAAGCTTTCTTT. Protein sequence: CASSESWATEAFF.